This T cell receptor (beta chain) appears in the sequencing data of a study of T-cell memory formation after mild COVID-19 (dated by TCRdb to about 2021). With respect to the entire study: TCR sequence clusters from the two donors were found to be largely donor specific. T-cell clones expanding and contracting after mild COVID-19 in a couple of donors were tracked by longitudinal TCRalpha and TCRbeta repertoire sequencing. Two young, previously healthy adult volunteers, one female and one male, were included in the cohort.

The germline V gene supplies CDR1 SGHTA and CDR2 FQGNSA. The CDR3 has 16 amino acids, counting the end cysteine and phenylalanine. The CDR3 DNA has 48 bases and is translated from base 1. The germline V end is reduced by 4 bases and the J end by 3 bases; junction bases left unmatched: 4. Ficoll-Paque density gradient centrifugation was the method used to isolate PBMCs. On the study overall, not on this receptor specifically: Some responding clones were detected in pre-infection memory, suggesting pre-existing cross-reactive memory T cells joined the SARS-CoV-2 response. Only a couple of mild cases were covered in the study, and larger cohorts including severe cases with pre-infection samples were considered necessary. Balanced CD4/CD8 phenotypes were observed for clones contracting from day 15 to 85, whereas a bias towards CD4+ was observed for a second wave of clones expanding from day 15 to 37. Contracting CD4+ clones turned up mainly in the CM and EM memory subsets, whereas EMRA was where CD8+ clones were enriched. Whether the second-wave clones peaking on day 37 were SARS-CoV-2 specific was not confirmed.

Instrument on record: Illumina NovaSeq 6000. cDNA libraries for TCRalpha and TCRbeta were prepared by 5'RACE using constant-segment primers, with sample barcodes and unique molecular identifiers added. RNA was extracted from every sample with Trizol reagent. Amplification of the libraries took two PCR steps, and the second step added a second sample barcode plus Illumina TruSeq adapters. Libraries were sequenced on an Illumina NovaSeq with 2 x 150 bp paired-end reads. The original methods were these. Reads were demultiplexed and collapsed into UMI-guided consensus sequences with migec v1.2.7. Using mixcr v2.1.11, the UMI consensuses were aligned to TRA and TRB V and J templates and assembled into clonotypes. Expanded or contracted clonotypes were those called significant by both edgeR and NoisET, with noise models trained on biological replicates. For edgeR calls, the thresholds were a false discovery rate-adjusted p below 0.01 and a log2 fold-change of 1. As an exploratory analysis of dynamics, max-normalized trajectories of the 1000 most abundant clonotypes were examined by PCA with hierarchical clustering. Separately sequenced CD4+ and CD8+ repertoires were used to assign a CD4 or CD8 phenotype to each responding clone. TCRdb trimmed public reads at Q25 via fastp, called clones via MiXCR and kept in-frame beta chains. Rows with one shared CDR3 protein collapse into an entry with the most common genes and DNA. In this record, the V and J calls reflect TCRdb's handling and not the investigators' own analysis. The sample contains roughly 150,000 distinct CDR3 sequences, around 13% of them found a single time. Roughly 3.4% of the sample goes to the ten largest clones.

This clonotype was seen many times. Its antigen remains undetermined. Within one base of it there is no much larger clone, and no base qualities were kept. The TCR sequence derives from a man between 18 and 35 years old who had mild COVID-19 (a few samples of this study predate the infection). The sample titles of this study are shuffled in the database, so cell type and time point are left out; the donor was told from shared clones. Input material: PBMCs or a T cell subset sorted from them (not recorded which). Recombination linked TRBV7-2 to TRBJ2-2; 11 bases in between match TRBD1. The CDR3: CASSSRTGGDTGELFF. The sequence in DNA is TGTGCCAGCAGCTCACGGACAGGGGGCGACACCGGGGAGCTGTTTTTT.